These T cell receptor beta chains were read from a single sample in a study of blood T cell repertoires in COVID-19. Data came from immunoSEQ multiplex PCR; TCRdb stores just in-frame clones and leaves some out. This sample yields about 150,000 clones, of which over 70% are seen a single time; about 2.5% belongs to the top ten. The source material was peripheral blood. These receptors were obtained from a man between 45 and 60 years old with active COVID-19. Each CDR3 is given with its conserved first and last residue. A D gene is named only where the DNA matches it firmly. Some rows mark clone size as missing; the rest say once, few, many or name a class of expanded clone.

v_call: TRBV10-1; d_call: TRBD1; j_call: TRBJ2-1; clone_size: -; cdr3_nt: TGCGCCAGCAGTAGACCGGGACAGGGGGCAAATGAGCAGTTCTTC; cdr3_aa: CASSRPGQGANEQFF
v_call: TRBV5-1; d_call: TRBD1; j_call: TRBJ2-5; clone_size: -; cdr3_nt: TGCGCCAGCAGCCGAACGGAGACAGGGGAGGAGACCCAGTACTTC; cdr3_aa: CASSRTETGEETQYF
v_call: TRBV18; d_call: TRBD2; j_call: TRBJ2-7; clone_size: -; cdr3_nt: TGTGCCAGCTCACGCTCCCGAACTAGCGAACTCTACGAGCAGTACTTC; cdr3_aa: CASSRSRTSELYEQYF
v_call: TRBV21-1; d_call: -; j_call: TRBJ2-7; clone_size: -; cdr3_nt: TGTGCCAGCAGCGACTCCCCCCGCCGACTAGCGGGGACCTACGAGCAGTACTTC; cdr3_aa: CASSDSPRRLAGTYEQYF
v_call: TRBV5-4; d_call: TRBD2; j_call: TRBJ2-3; clone_size: -; cdr3_nt: TGTGCCAGCAGCTTCTTCGGGGGGAATCCAGATACGCAGTATTTT; cdr3_aa: CASSFFGGNPDTQYF
v_call: TRBV9; d_call: -; j_call: TRBJ1-1; clone_size: -; cdr3_nt: TGTGCCAGCAGCCCGAGACAGTCGGGCGGGAACACTGAAGCTTTCTTT; cdr3_aa: CASSPRQSGGNTEAFF
v_call: TRBV5-6; d_call: -; j_call: TRBJ1-1; clone_size: -; cdr3_nt: TGTGCCAGCAGCCCGCGAGGTCACCAAGCTTTCTTT; cdr3_aa: CASSPRGHQAFF
v_call: TRBV7-2; d_call: -; j_call: TRBJ2-3; clone_size: -; cdr3_nt: TGTGCCAGCAGCCTGCAGGCGGATACGCAGTATTTT; cdr3_aa: CASSLQADTQYF
v_call: TRBV9; d_call: TRBD1; j_call: TRBJ2-3; clone_size: few; cdr3_nt: TGTGCCAGCAGCGTAGCAAGGGGGCGCACAGATACGCAGTATTTT; cdr3_aa: CASSVARGRTDTQYF
v_call: TRBV6-6; d_call: TRBD1; j_call: TRBJ2-4; clone_size: -; cdr3_nt: TGTGCCACCCTGGACAGGAGAAACATTCAGTACTTC; cdr3_aa: CATLDRRNIQYF
v_call: TRBV7-3; d_call: -; j_call: TRBJ1-5; clone_size: -; cdr3_nt: TGTGCCAGCAGTTTACCCCGGAGGAATCAGCCCCAGCATTTT; cdr3_aa: CASSLPRRNQPQHF
v_call: TRBV6-2/TRBV6-3; d_call: -; j_call: TRBJ2-2; clone_size: -; cdr3_nt: TGTGCCAGCAGTTACTCGAGAGGGCAGACCGGGGAGCTGTTTTTT; cdr3_aa: CASSYSRGQTGELFF
v_call: TRBV30; d_call: -; j_call: TRBJ1-1; clone_size: few; cdr3_nt: TGTGCCTGGAGTGTGGGAGCCCCTGGAAGGGCTTTCTTT; cdr3_aa: CAWSVGAPGRAFF
v_call: TRBV12-3/TRBV12-4; d_call: TRBD2; j_call: TRBJ2-5; clone_size: -; cdr3_nt: TGTGCCAGCACCCTCCCGGGACTAAAGACCCAGTACTTC; cdr3_aa: CASTLPGLKTQYF
v_call: TRBV12-3/TRBV12-4; d_call: -; j_call: TRBJ2-7; clone_size: -; cdr3_nt: TGTGCCAGCAGGGGGACACTCCACGAGCAGTACTTC; cdr3_aa: CASRGTLHEQYF
v_call: TRBV12-3/TRBV12-4; d_call: TRBD1; j_call: TRBJ2-7; clone_size: -; cdr3_nt: TGTGCCAGCAGTAGCGGGACAGGGGACGAGCAGTACTTC; cdr3_aa: CASSSGTGDEQYF
v_call: TRBV7-9; d_call: -; j_call: TRBJ2-5; clone_size: -; cdr3_nt: TGTGCCAGCAATCGGCGAGGGACATACCAAGAGACCCAGTACTTC; cdr3_aa: CASNRRGTYQETQYF
v_call: TRBV3-1/TRBV3-2; d_call: -; j_call: TRBJ2-6; clone_size: -; cdr3_nt: TGTGCCAGCAGCCAAGCGGGAAGGGTCTCTGGGGCCAACGTCCTGACTTTC; cdr3_aa: CASSQAGRVSGANVLTF
v_call: TRBV3-1/TRBV3-2; d_call: TRBD1; j_call: TRBJ2-1; clone_size: -; cdr3_nt: TGTGCCAGCAGCCAACCGGGACAGGGCTACAATGAGCAGTTCTTC; cdr3_aa: CASSQPGQGYNEQFF
v_call: TRBV2; d_call: -; j_call: TRBJ1-1; clone_size: -; cdr3_nt: TGTGCCAGCAGTGTCTCTTATTCGAACACTGAAGCTTTCTTT; cdr3_aa: CASSVSYSNTEAFF
v_call: TRBV10-1; d_call: -; j_call: TRBJ1-5; clone_size: -; cdr3_nt: TGCGCCAGCAGTGAGGGGCAGGCATTTAATCAGCCCCAGCATTTT; cdr3_aa: CASSEGQAFNQPQHF
v_call: TRBV6-2/TRBV6-3; d_call: TRBD1; j_call: TRBJ1-2; clone_size: -; cdr3_nt: TGTGCCAGCAGTAACCCATCCGGGACAGTGAATGGCTACACCTTC; cdr3_aa: CASSNPSGTVNGYTF
v_call: TRBV10-3; d_call: TRBD1; j_call: TRBJ2-1; clone_size: -; cdr3_nt: TGTGCCATCAGTAAGGACAGGGGGAACAATGAGCAGTTCTTC; cdr3_aa: CAISKDRGNNEQFF
v_call: TRBV27; d_call: -; j_call: TRBJ1-3; clone_size: -; cdr3_nt: TGTGCCAGCAGGAGGAGAAGGTCCTTTCCGAGCTCTGGAAACACCATATATTTT; cdr3_aa: CASRRRRSFPSSGNTIYF
v_call: TRBV29-1; d_call: -; j_call: TRBJ2-3; clone_size: once; cdr3_nt: TGCAGCGTTGCAGGGCAGGTCACAGATACGCAGTATTTT; cdr3_aa: CSVAGQVTDTQYF
v_call: TRBV6-6; d_call: TRBD1; j_call: TRBJ1-2; clone_size: -; cdr3_nt: TGTGCCAGCAGTTACGGGACAGGGTTTTATGGCTACACCTTC; cdr3_aa: CASSYGTGFYGYTF
v_call: TRBV5-4; d_call: -; j_call: TRBJ2-1; clone_size: -; cdr3_nt: TGTGCCAGCAGCTCGGGACGGGACTGGGAGTTCTTC; cdr3_aa: CASSSGRDWEFF
v_call: TRBV7-3; d_call: -; j_call: TRBJ2-7; clone_size: few; cdr3_nt: TGTGCCAGCACCCCTATCCACCTGCCCTATTCCTACGAGCAGTACTTC; cdr3_aa: CASTPIHLPYSYEQYF
v_call: TRBV5-1; d_call: -; j_call: TRBJ1-1; clone_size: -; cdr3_nt: TGCGCCAGCAGCTTGCGTGGGCTTAACACTGAAGCTTTCTTT; cdr3_aa: CASSLRGLNTEAFF
v_call: TRBV6-5; d_call: -; j_call: TRBJ2-2; clone_size: -; cdr3_nt: TGTGCCAGCAGTTACTCGATGTACGGCACCGGGGAGCTGTTTTTT; cdr3_aa: CASSYSMYGTGELFF
v_call: TRBV9; d_call: TRBD1; j_call: TRBJ1-1; clone_size: -; cdr3_nt: TGTGCCAGCAGCGTAGGGGACAGGCTAAACACTGAAGCTTTCTTT; cdr3_aa: CASSVGDRLNTEAFF
v_call: TRBV10-1; d_call: -; j_call: TRBJ1-4; clone_size: -; cdr3_nt: TGCGCCTGTTCTCCGAGAGGGGGAACTAATGAAAAACTGTTTTTT; cdr3_aa: CACSPRGGTNEKLFF
v_call: TRBV6-5; d_call: TRBD2; j_call: TRBJ2-1; clone_size: -; cdr3_nt: TGTGCCAGCAGAGCAACCGGGGGGGGGTACAATGAGCAGTTCTTC; cdr3_aa: CASRATGGGYNEQFF
v_call: TRBV11-2; d_call: -; j_call: TRBJ2-7; clone_size: few; cdr3_nt: TGTGCCAGCACCAATGGCAGGGGGGAATACGAGCAGTACTTC; cdr3_aa: CASTNGRGEYEQYF
v_call: TRBV5-8; d_call: -; j_call: TRBJ2-6; clone_size: -; cdr3_nt: TGTGCCAGCAGCCCTATAGCTGGGGCCAACGTCCTGACTTTC; cdr3_aa: CASSPIAGANVLTF
v_call: TRBV19; d_call: -; j_call: TRBJ2-7; clone_size: -; cdr3_nt: TGTGCCAGTAGCCGTGACAATTACGAGCAGTACTTC; cdr3_aa: CASSRDNYEQYF
v_call: TRBV14; d_call: -; j_call: TRBJ2-1; clone_size: -; cdr3_nt: TGTGCCAGCAGCCAAAACTACCAGGGGAATGAGCAGTTCTTC; cdr3_aa: CASSQNYQGNEQFF
v_call: TRBV5-6; d_call: TRBD1; j_call: TRBJ1-6; clone_size: -; cdr3_nt: TGTGCCAGCAGCCCTGGGACAGGGCAGTCACCCCTCCACTTT; cdr3_aa: CASSPGTGQSPLHF
v_call: TRBV7-6; d_call: TRBD1; j_call: TRBJ1-6; clone_size: once; cdr3_nt: TGTGCCAGCAGCCAATACCCAGTCTACAGGGGCATTAATTCACCCCTCCACTTT; cdr3_aa: CASSQYPVYRGINSPLHF
v_call: TRBV30; d_call: TRBD2; j_call: TRBJ2-7; clone_size: -; cdr3_nt: TGTGCCTGGAGTGTAGTTCGCGGGGGGGCCTCCTACGAGCAGTACTTC; cdr3_aa: CAWSVVRGGASYEQYF
v_call: TRBV7-2; d_call: TRBD1; j_call: TRBJ1-1; clone_size: -; cdr3_nt: TGTGCCAGCAGCTTCGGGACAGATAACACTGAAGCTTTCTTT; cdr3_aa: CASSFGTDNTEAFF
v_call: TRBV3-1/TRBV3-2; d_call: -; j_call: TRBJ1-5; clone_size: once; cdr3_nt: TGTGCCAGCAGCCCCAGGGCAAACAATCAGCCCCAGCATTTT; cdr3_aa: CASSPRANNQPQHF
v_call: TRBV12-3/TRBV12-4; d_call: -; j_call: TRBJ2-3; clone_size: -; cdr3_nt: TGTGCCAGCACCCGCGAACCACCTACGCAGTATTTT; cdr3_aa: CASTREPPTQYF
v_call: TRBV5-1; d_call: TRBD1; j_call: TRBJ2-4; clone_size: -; cdr3_nt: TGCGCCAGCAGGCCAGACAGGGACATTCAGTACTTC; cdr3_aa: CASRPDRDIQYF
v_call: TRBV28; d_call: -; j_call: TRBJ2-5; clone_size: -; cdr3_nt: TGTGCCAGCAGATCACAGATCCGAGAGACCCAGTACTTC; cdr3_aa: CASRSQIRETQYF
v_call: TRBV2; d_call: -; j_call: TRBJ2-7; clone_size: -; cdr3_nt: TGTGCCAGCAGGTGGACAGCACCCTACGAGCAGTACTTC; cdr3_aa: CASRWTAPYEQYF